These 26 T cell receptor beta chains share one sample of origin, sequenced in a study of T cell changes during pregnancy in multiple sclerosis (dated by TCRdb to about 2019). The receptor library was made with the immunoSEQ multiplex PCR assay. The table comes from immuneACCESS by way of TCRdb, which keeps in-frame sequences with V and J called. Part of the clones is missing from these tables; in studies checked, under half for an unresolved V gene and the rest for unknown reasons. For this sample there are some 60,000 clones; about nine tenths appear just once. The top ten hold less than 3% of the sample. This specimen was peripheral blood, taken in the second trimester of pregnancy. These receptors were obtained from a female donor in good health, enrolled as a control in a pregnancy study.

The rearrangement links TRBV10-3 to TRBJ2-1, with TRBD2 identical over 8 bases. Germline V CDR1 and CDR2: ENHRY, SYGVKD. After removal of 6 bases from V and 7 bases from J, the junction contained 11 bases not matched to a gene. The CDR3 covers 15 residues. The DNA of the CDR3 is TGTGCCATCAGGGGTCAAGCGGGAGCGTTTAATGAGCAGTTCTTC. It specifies CAIRGQAGAFNEQFF.

CDR3 protein: CASSRTGPTETQYF. The CDR3, as DNA: TGTGCCAGCTCACGCACAGGGCCCACCGAGACCCAGTACTTC. The chain recombines TRBV18 with TRBJ2-5, with D maybe TRBD1 (6 bases). CDR3 length equals 14 residues. CDR1 and CDR2 from the germline V gene are KGHSH and LQKENI. V lost 4 bases to trimming and J lost 5 bases, with 14 bases between them.

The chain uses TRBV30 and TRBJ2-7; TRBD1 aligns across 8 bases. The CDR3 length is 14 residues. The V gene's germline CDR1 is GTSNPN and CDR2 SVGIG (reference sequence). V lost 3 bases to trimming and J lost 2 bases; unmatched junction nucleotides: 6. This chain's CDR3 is CAWSGRDRTYEQYF. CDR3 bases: TGTGCCTGGAGCGGGCGGGACAGGACCTACGAGCAGTACTTC.

This chain's CDR3 is CASSYATGIDEQYF. Here the CDR3 DNA reads TGTGCCAGCAGTTACGCGACAGGGATCGACGAGCAGTACTTC. The chain couples TRBV6-5 to TRBJ2-7; TRBD1 matches 7 bases. J lost 5 bases, V lost 2 bases, and 6 bases had no gene match. CDR3 length equals 14 residues. CDR1 is MNHEY and CDR2 is SVGAGI in the germline V gene.

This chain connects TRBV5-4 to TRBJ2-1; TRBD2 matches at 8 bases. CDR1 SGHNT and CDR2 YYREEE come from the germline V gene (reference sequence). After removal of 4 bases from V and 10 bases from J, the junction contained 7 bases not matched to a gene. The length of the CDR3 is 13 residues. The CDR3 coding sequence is TGTGCCAGCAGCCCCTATACTAGCGGCGAGCAGTTCTTC. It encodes CASSPYTSGEQFF.

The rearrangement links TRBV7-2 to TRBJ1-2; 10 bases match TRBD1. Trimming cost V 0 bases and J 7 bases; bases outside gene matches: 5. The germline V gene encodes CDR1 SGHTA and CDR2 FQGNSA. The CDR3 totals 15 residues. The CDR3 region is CASSLARDRGGGYTF. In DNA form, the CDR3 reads TGTGCCAGCAGCTTAGCCCGGGACAGGGGAGGTGGCTACACCTTC.

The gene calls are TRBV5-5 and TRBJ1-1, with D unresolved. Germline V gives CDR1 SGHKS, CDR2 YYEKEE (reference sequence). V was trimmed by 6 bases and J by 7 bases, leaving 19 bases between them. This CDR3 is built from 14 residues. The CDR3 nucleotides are TGTGCCAGCACCCCGGAGGGTTCTTGGGGTGAAGCTTTCTTT. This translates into CASTPEGSWGEAFF.

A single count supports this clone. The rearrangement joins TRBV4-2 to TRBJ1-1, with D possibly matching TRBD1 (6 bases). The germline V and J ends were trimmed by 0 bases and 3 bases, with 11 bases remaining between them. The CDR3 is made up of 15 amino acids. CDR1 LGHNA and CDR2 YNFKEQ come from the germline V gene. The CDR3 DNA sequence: TGTGCCAGCAGCCAAGATTACGCAGGGGACACTGAAGCTTTCTTT. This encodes CASSQDYAGDTEAFF.

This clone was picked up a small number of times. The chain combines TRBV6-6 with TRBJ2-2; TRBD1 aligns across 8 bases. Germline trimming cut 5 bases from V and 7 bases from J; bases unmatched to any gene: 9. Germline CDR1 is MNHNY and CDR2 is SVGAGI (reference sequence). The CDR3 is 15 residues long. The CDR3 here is CASSPPDRVDGELFF. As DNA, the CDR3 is TGTGCCAGCAGTCCTCCGGACAGGGTAGACGGGGAGCTGTTTTTT.

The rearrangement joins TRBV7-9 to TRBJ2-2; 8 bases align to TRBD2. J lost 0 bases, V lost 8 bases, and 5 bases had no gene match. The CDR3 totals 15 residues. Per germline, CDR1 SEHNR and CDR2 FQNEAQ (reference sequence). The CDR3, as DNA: TGTGCCAGCCAACCTAGCGGGCCGAACACCGGGGAGCTGTTTTTT. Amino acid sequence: CASQPSGPNTGELFF. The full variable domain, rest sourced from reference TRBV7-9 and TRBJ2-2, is DTGVSQNPRHKITKRGQNVTFRCDPISEHNRLYWYRQTLGQGPEFLTYFQNEAQLEKSRLLSDRFSAERPKGSFSTLEIQRTEQGDSAMYLCASQPSGPNTGELFFGEGSRLTVL.

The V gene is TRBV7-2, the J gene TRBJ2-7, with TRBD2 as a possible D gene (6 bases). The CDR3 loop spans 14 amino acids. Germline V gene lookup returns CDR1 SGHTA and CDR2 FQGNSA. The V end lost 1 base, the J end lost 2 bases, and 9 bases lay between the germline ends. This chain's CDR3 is CASSLGLGPYEQYF. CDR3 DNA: TGTGCCAGCAGCTTAGGACTAGGGCCCTACGAGCAGTACTTC.

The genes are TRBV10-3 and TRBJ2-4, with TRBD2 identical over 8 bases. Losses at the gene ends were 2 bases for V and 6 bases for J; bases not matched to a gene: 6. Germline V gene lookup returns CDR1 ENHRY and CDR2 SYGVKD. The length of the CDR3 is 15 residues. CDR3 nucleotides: TGTGCCATCAGTGAGCCAGCGGGAGTGGGAAACATTCAGTACTTC. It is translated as CAISEPAGVGNIQYF.

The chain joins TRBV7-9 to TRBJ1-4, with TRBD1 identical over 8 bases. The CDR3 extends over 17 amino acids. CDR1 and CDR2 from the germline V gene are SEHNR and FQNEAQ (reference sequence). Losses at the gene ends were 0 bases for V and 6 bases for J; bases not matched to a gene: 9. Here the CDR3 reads CASSLAFTGGQDEKLFF. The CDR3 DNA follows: TGTGCCAGCAGCTTAGCCTTTACAGGGGGTCAAGATGAAAAACTGTTTTTT.

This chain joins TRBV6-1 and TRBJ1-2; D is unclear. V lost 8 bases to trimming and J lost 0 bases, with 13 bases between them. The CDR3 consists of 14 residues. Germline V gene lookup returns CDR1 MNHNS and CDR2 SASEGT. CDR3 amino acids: CASVEGGANYGYTF. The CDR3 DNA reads TGTGCCAGCGTCGAGGGTGGTGCTAACTATGGCTACACCTTC.

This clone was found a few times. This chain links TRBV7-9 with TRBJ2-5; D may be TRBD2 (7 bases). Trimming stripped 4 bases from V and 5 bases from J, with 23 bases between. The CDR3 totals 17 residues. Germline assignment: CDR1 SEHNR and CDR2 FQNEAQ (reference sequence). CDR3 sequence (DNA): TGTGCCAGCAGCTGGGGGGCCGGCGGGAGAGGCCGGGAGACCCAGTACTTC. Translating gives CASSWGAGGRGRETQYF.

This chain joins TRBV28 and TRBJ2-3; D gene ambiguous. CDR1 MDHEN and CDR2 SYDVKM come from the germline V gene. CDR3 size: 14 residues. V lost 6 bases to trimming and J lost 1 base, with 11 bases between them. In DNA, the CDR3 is TGTGCCAGCAGCCTTATAGAAGGCACAGATACGCAGTATTTT. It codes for CASSLIEGTDTQYF.

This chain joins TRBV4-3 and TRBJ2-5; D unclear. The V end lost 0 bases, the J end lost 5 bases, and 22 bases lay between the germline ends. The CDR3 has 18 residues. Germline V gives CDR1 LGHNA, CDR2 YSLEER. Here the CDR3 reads CASSQDPYVPMRPETQYF. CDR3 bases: TGCGCCAGCAGCCAAGATCCATACGTCCCAATGCGGCCGGAGACCCAGTACTTC.

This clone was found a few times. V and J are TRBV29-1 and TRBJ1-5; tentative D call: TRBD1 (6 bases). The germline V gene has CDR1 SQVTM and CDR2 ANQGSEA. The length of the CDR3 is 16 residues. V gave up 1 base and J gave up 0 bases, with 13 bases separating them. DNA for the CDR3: TGCAGCGTTGAAGCCAGGGGATATTATAGCAATCAGCCCCAGCATTTT. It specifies CSVEARGYYSNQPQHF. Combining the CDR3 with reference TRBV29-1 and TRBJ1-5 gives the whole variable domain SAVISQKPSRDICQRGTSLTIQCQVDSQVTMMFWYRQQPGQSLTLIATANQGSEATYESGFVIDKFPISRPNLTFSTLTVSNMSPEDSSIYLCSVEARGYYSNQPQHFGDGTRLSIL.

The CDR3 DNA sequence: TGTGCCAGCAGCGTAGCCGGGACTAGTGACTACGAGCAGTACTTC. The encoded protein is CASSVAGTSDYEQYF. The chain uses TRBV9 and TRBJ2-7; 8 bases are shared with TRBD2. This CDR3 has 15 amino acids. Germline V gene sequence: CDR1 SGDLS, CDR2 YYNGEE. The V gene end was trimmed by 0 bases and the J gene end by 3 bases; junction bases not matched to a gene: 5.

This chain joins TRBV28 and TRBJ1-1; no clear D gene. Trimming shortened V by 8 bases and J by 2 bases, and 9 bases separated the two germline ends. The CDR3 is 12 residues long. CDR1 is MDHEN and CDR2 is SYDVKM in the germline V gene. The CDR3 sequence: CASGTVNTEAFF. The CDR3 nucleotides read TGTGCCAGCGGAACAGTCAACACTGAAGCTTTCTTT.

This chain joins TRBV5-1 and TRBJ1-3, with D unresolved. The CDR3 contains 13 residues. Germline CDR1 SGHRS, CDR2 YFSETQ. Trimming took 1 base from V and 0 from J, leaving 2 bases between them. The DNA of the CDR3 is TGCGCCAGCAGCTTGTACTCTGGAAACACCATATATTTT. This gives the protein CASSLYSGNTIYF. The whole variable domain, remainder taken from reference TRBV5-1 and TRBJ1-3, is KAGVTQTPRYLIKTRGQQVTLSCSPISGHRSVSWYQQTPGQGLQFLFEYFSETQRNKGNFPGRFSGRQFSNSRSEMNVSTLELGDSALYLCASSLYSGNTIYFGEGSWLTVV.

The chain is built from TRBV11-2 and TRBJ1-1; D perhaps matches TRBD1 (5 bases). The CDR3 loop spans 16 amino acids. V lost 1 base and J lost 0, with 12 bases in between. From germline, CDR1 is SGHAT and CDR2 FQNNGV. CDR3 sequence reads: CASSLAGGSMNTEAFF. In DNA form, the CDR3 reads TGTGCCAGCAGCTTAGCTGGGGGGAGTATGAACACTGAAGCTTTCTTT.

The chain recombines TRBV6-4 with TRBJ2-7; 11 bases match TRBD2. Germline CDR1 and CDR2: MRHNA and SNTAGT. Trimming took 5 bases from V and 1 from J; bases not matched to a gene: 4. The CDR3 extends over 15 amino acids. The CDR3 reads CASSPLAGGSYEQYF. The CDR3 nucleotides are TGTGCCAGCAGTCCCCTAGCGGGGGGTTCCTACGAGCAGTACTTC.

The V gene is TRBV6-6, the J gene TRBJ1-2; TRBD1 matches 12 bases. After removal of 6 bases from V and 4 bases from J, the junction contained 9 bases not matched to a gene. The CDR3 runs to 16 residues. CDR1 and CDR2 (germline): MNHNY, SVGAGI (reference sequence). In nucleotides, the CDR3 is TGTGCCAGCAGAAGCACCGGGACAGGGGGCCTCTATGGCTACACCTTC. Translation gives CASRSTGTGGLYGYTF.

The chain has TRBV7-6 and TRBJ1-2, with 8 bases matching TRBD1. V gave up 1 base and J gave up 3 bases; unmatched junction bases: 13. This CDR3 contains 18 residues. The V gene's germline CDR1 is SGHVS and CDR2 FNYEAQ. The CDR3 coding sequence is TGTGCCAGCAGCTTAGGCCCACCAATACAGGGGGGTCACTATGGCTACACCTTC. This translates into CASSLGPPIQGGHYGYTF.

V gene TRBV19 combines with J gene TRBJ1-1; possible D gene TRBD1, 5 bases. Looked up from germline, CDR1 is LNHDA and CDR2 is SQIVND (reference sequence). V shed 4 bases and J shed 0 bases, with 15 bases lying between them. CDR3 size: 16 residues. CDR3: CASSKTATTMNTEAFF. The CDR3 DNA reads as TGTGCCAGTAGTAAGACAGCTACTACCATGAACACTGAAGCTTTCTTT.